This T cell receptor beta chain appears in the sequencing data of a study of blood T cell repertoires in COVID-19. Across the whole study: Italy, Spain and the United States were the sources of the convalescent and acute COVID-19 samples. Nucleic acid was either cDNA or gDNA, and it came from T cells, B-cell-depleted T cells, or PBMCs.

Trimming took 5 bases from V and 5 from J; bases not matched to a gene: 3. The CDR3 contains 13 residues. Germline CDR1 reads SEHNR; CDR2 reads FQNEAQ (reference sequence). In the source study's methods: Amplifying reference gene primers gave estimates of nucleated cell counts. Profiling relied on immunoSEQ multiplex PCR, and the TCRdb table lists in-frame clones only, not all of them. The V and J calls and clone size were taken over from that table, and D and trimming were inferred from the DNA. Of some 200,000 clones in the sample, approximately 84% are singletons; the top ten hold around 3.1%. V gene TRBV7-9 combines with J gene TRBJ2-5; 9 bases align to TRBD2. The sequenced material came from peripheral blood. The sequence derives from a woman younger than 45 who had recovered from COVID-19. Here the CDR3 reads CASSPAGGETQYF. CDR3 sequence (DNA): TGTGCCAGCAGCCCTGCGGGGGGGGAGACCCAGTACTTC. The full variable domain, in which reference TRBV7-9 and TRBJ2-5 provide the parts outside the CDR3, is DTGVSQNPRHKITKRGQNVTFRCDPISEHNRLYWYRQTLGQGPEFLTYFQNEAQLEKSRLLSDRFSAERPKGSFSTLEIQRTEQGDSAMYLCASSPAGGETQYFGPGTRLLVL.